The 22 T cell receptor beta chains given below trace back to one sample, sequenced in a study of sequential checkpoint blockade in melanoma. Using immunoSEQ multiplex PCR, the repertoire was profiled, and TCRdb retains in-frame clones only, with some absent. Seen here are 25,000 to 35,000 clones, 86% observed once, and the top ten hold 22%. Treatment: randomized to nivolumab then ipilimumab (arm A) or the reverse (arm B). The material sequenced was CD8+ T cells sorted from blood (inferred from file names), taken from a patient given nivolumab and ipilimumab in sequence. The receptors were sampled from a human donor with melanoma.

J is TRBJ1-6 and V is TRBV5-6; D remains ambiguous. V dropped 0 bases and J dropped 4 bases, with 8 bases sitting between them. CDR3 length: 15 amino acids. Germline lookup yields CDR1 SGHDT and CDR2 YYEEEE. This chain's CDR3 is CASSLVQQYNSPLHF. CDR3 coding DNA: TGTGCCAGCAGCTTGGTACAACAATATAATTCACCCCTCCACTTT.

This rearrangement joins TRBV13 to TRBJ2-4; D remains unclear. From germline, CDR1 is PRHDT and CDR2 FYEKMQ (reference sequence). The CDR3 extends over 14 amino acids. Trimming pared 4 bases from V and 0 bases from J, leaving 7 bases between. The CDR3 loop reads CASSSRLAKNIQYF. The CDR3 DNA reads TGTGCCAGCAGCTCGCGTCTAGCCAAAAACATTCAGTACTTC.

The chain links TRBV4-1 to TRBJ2-1; 7 bases are shared with TRBD2. In germline, CDR1 is MGHRA, CDR2 YSYEKL. V dropped 1 base and J dropped 7; count of bases not matched to a gene: 10. The CDR3 has 16 residues. The CDR3 DNA is TGCGCCAGCAGCCAAGCGGCGGCGGGAGTGAGGAATGAGCAGTTCTTC. The encoded protein is CASSQAAAGVRNEQFF.

The chain carries TRBV7-9 and TRBJ2-5; D uncertain. The CDR3 is made up of 16 amino acids. V dropped 2 bases and J dropped 0 bases, with 13 bases sitting between them. CDR1 is SEHNR, CDR2 FQNEAQ, per germline (reference sequence). The CDR3 here is CASSLFWATDQETQYF. DNA for the CDR3: TGTGCCAGCAGCTTATTCTGGGCCACAGACCAAGAGACCCAGTACTTC.

The rearrangement links TRBV5-6 to TRBJ2-7; D is perhaps TRBD2 (5 bases). V was trimmed by 6 bases and J by 2 bases, leaving 12 bases between them. The germline CDR1 and CDR2 sequences are SGHDT and YYEEEE. CDR3 length: 13 residues. The CDR3 is CASNRDPAYEQYF. The CDR3 nucleotides are TGTGCCAGCAACCGGGATCCAGCCTACGAGCAGTACTTC.

The J gene is TRBJ1-4, the V gene TRBV29-1; D ambiguous. Per the germline V gene, CDR1 is SQVTM and CDR2 is ANQGSEA. The CDR3 runs to 15 residues. The V and J ends lost 4 bases and 2 bases respectively, with 14 bases between them. CDR3 loop: CSVGAGGWTNEKLFF. CDR3 in DNA: TGCAGCGTTGGGGCCGGTGGATGGACTAATGAAAAACTGTTTTTT.

The V gene is TRBV7-9, the J gene TRBJ2-7; 7 nucleotides match TRBD1. The CDR3 contains 13 residues. V shed 5 bases and J 6 bases; nucleotides not matched to a gene: 7. Germline-derived CDR1 and CDR2 are SEHNR and FQNEAQ (reference sequence). The chain's CDR3 is CASSPGTEPEQYF. CDR3 bases: TGTGCCAGCAGCCCCGGGACAGAACCCGAGCAGTACTTC.

The chain joins TRBV5-1 to TRBJ2-3, with 10 bases that match TRBD2. Germline CDR1 SGHRS, CDR2 YFSETQ. The CDR3 covers 17 residues. J lost 2 bases, V lost 0 bases, and 6 bases had no gene match. CDR3 DNA: TGCGCCAGCAGCTTGGGGGTAGCGGGGGGCATCACAGATACGCAGTATTTT. Protein sequence: CASSLGVAGGITDTQYF.

The rearrangement links TRBV6-5 to TRBJ2-3; 7 bases fit TRBD1. This CDR3 region has 15 residues. Looked up from germline, CDR1 is MNHEY and CDR2 is SVGAGI. The trim removed 5 bases at V and 4 bases at J, leaving 9 bases unmatched. CDR3 DNA: TGTGCCAGCAGTCCCCGGGACAGACCACCAGATACGCAGTATTTT. This sequence encodes CASSPRDRPPDTQYF.

The J gene is TRBJ1-5, the V gene TRBV28, with D tentatively TRBD1 (6 bases). Germline V gene lookup returns CDR1 MDHEN and CDR2 SYDVKM. The V end was cut by 4 bases, the J end by 5 bases, with 21 bases between. The CDR3 covers 17 residues. CDR3 region: CASSYRARGSFDQPQHF. The CDR3 bases are TGTGCCAGCAGTTATAGGGCTAGGGGGTCCTTCGATCAGCCCCAGCATTTT.

J is TRBJ2-5 and V is TRBV5-1, with 8 bases fitting TRBD1. The CDR3 runs 16 residues. Germline V gene lookup returns CDR1 SGHRS and CDR2 YFSETQ. Unmatched junction bases numbered 14, after V lost 6 bases and J lost 4 bases. CDR3 nucleotides: TGCGCCAGCACGGGCGGGCTAGACAGGGGTGTAGAGACCCAGTACTTC. This gives the protein CASTGGLDRGVETQYF. Based on the CDR3 plus reference TRBV5-1 and TRBJ2-5, the full variable domain is KAGVTQTPRYLIKTRGQQVTLSCSPISGHRSVSWYQQTPGQGLQFLFEYFSETQRNKGNFPGRFSGRQFSNSRSEMNVSTLELGDSALYLCASTGGLDRGVETQYFGPGTRLLVL.

The chain recombines TRBV10-3 with TRBJ2-5; 8 bases align to TRBD2. Per germline, CDR1 ENHRY and CDR2 SYGVKD. V trimming: 4 bases; J trimming: 10 bases; junction bases outside the gene matches: 14. The CDR3 spans 15 residues. DNA for the CDR3: TGTGCCATCAGTGTCGGGGGGGCCTTCGCCAGCGGCCAGTACTTC. This codes for CAISVGGAFASGQYF.

The V and J genes are TRBV6-1 and TRBJ1-2; D is undetermined. The CDR3 runs to 12 residues. Germline lookup yields CDR1 MNHNS and CDR2 SASEGT. V lost 0 bases to trimming and J lost 13 bases, with 12 bases between them. CDR3 residues: CASSEAGVSFTF. The CDR3 DNA reads as TGTGCCAGCAGTGAAGCCGGGGTGTCCTTCACCTTC.

This clone appeared a single time. V and J are TRBV28 and TRBJ2-3; 7 nucleotides align to TRBD1. The CDR3 consists of 13 residues. The junction had 3 bases not matched to a gene; V was cut back by 4 bases and J by 5 bases. Germline lookup yields CDR1 MDHEN and CDR2 SYDVKM. As DNA, the CDR3 is TGTGCCAGCAGTTCAGACAGGGTAGATACGCAGTATTTT. The encoded protein is CASSSDRVDTQYF. Using reference TRBV28 and TRBJ2-3 for the parts outside the CDR3, the full variable domain is DVKVTQSSRYLVKRTGEKVFLECVQDMDHENMFWYRQDPGLGLRLIYFSYDVKMKEKGDIPEGYSVSREKKERFSLILESASTNQTSMYLCASSSDRVDTQYFGPGTRLTVL.

V gene TRBV7-2 combines with J gene TRBJ2-7; 8 bases line up with TRBD2. V lost 3 bases to trimming and J lost 2 bases; unmatched junction nucleotides: 6. CDR3 length equals 15 residues. Germline CDR1 SGHTA, CDR2 FQGNSA. The CDR3 DNA sequence: TGTGCCAGCAGCTTGGGGGCCGGGAGGGCCTACGAGCAGTACTTC. This codes for CASSLGAGRAYEQYF.

The chain recombines TRBV9 with TRBJ2-5, with a possible D match to TRBD2 (6 bases). Germline lookup yields CDR1 SGDLS and CDR2 YYNGEE. The V end lost 0 bases, the J end lost 4 bases, and 16 bases lay between the germline ends. The length of the CDR3 is 16 residues. CDR3 sequence reads: CASSVASSGGRETQYF. In DNA form, the CDR3 reads TGTGCCAGCAGCGTAGCTTCAAGTGGAGGGCGAGAGACCCAGTACTTC.

The V and J genes are TRBV5-6 and TRBJ2-5, with 9 positions matching TRBD1. The CDR3 runs 14 residues. With V trimmed by 1 base and J by 6 bases, 4 bases remained unmatched. Germline V gives CDR1 SGHDT, CDR2 YYEEEE. The CDR3 reads CASSLTGGRKTQYF. CDR3 nucleotide sequence: TGTGCCAGCAGCTTGACAGGGGGCAGGAAGACCCAGTACTTC.

CDR3 coding DNA: TGTGCCAGCAGCTTAGTTACCGGGACTAGCGGATCCTACGAGCAGTACTTC. Translation gives CASSLVTGTSGSYEQYF. V is TRBV7-8 and J is TRBJ2-7; TRBD2 matches 11 bases. V shed 1 base, J shed 1 base, and the junction held 6 bases outside the gene matches. CDR3 length: 17 amino acids. Looked up from germline, CDR1 is SGHVS and CDR2 is FQNEAQ.

The V gene is TRBV11-1, the J gene TRBJ2-3; TRBD2 matches 8 bases. CDR3 length: 14 residues. Looked up from germline, CDR1 is SGHAT and CDR2 is FQDESV (reference sequence). V trimming: 5 bases; J trimming: 3 bases; junction bases outside the gene matches: 4. This CDR3 reads CASSPGTRTDTQYF. CDR3 bases: TGTGCCAGCAGCCCTGGGACTAGGACAGATACGCAGTATTTT.

This chain uses TRBV7-9 with TRBJ2-5; 7 bases line up with TRBD2. The germline CDR1 and CDR2 sequences are SEHNR and FQNEAQ (reference sequence). The length of the CDR3 is 16 residues. Trimming cost V 3 bases and J 5 bases; bases outside gene matches: 12. The CDR3 DNA sequence: TGTGCCAGCAGCTTCCCCGGGGGGAGCGAACAGGAGACCCAGTACTTC. Its protein is CASSFPGGSEQETQYF.

The J gene is TRBJ2-7, the V gene TRBV7-8, with D possibly being TRBD2 (7 bases). V was pared by 4 bases and J by 6 bases, with 16 bases between. Germline CDR1 is SGHVS and CDR2 is FQNEAQ. The CDR3 contains 14 residues. The CDR3 coding sequence is TGTGCCAGCAGCTGGACTAGTGGGGGGCGCGAGCAGTACTTC. Translated: CASSWTSGGREQYF.

The chain combines TRBV15 with TRBJ2-1; 9 bases align to TRBD1. Germline CDR1 is LNHNV and CDR2 is YYDKDF (reference sequence). CDR3 size: 14 residues. J was trimmed by 2 bases and V by 5 bases; bases with no gene match: 1. The CDR3: CATSRQGAYNEQFF. CDR3 nucleotides: TGTGCCACCAGCCGACAGGGGGCCTACAATGAGCAGTTCTTC.